The subject of this entry is one TCR beta chain. Its antigen remains unknown. The CDR3 has 15 residues. The J segment lost 4 bases and the V segment lost 2 bases, leaving 4 bases of the junction unmatched. Germline values: CDR1 SGHTA, CDR2 FQGTGA. The sample belongs to a study of cytomegalovirus exposure and HLA in healthy donors. Primers for the PCR totalled 60 Vbeta and 13 Jbeta. Assay used: immunoSEQ multiplex PCR; TCRdb lists only in-frame clones, some missing. The data hold approximately 38,000 clones, with around 82% observed a single time. Study conclusions and caveats: Sequencing likely generated an artifact that appeared as a cluster of highly shared sequence variants. Clonal expansion was found to be greater in HLA-associated TCR beta chains than in equally common others in a later analysis. Most TCR sequences proved rare, with some public TCRs found in many donors.

The sample was PBMCs. The genes are TRBV7-3 and TRBJ2-5, with 10 bases lining up with TRBD2. This receptor was obtained from a young woman in good health and CMV-seropositive. The CDR3 region is CASSLASGSGETQYF. For the CDR3, the DNA is TGTGCCAGCAGCTTAGCTAGCGGGAGTGGAGAGACCCAGTACTTC.